These 20 T cell receptor beta chains were all obtained from the same sample, sequenced in a study of blood T cell repertoires in COVID-19. Assay used: immunoSEQ multiplex PCR; TCRdb lists only in-frame clones, some missing. The sample records about 130,000 clones, roughly four fifths being singletons. The sequenced sample was peripheral blood. The receptor set was obtained from a man aged 55 to 70 with acute or convalescent COVID-19.

V is TRBV10-3 and J is TRBJ1-2, with D perhaps matching TRBD1 (5 bases). V shed 3 bases and J shed 8 bases, with 16 bases lying between them. Germline V gives CDR1 ENHRY, CDR2 SYGVKD. This CDR3 spans 14 amino acids. The CDR3 sequence: CAISDSTAGYGYTF. The CDR3 DNA follows: TGTGCCATCAGTGACTCCACGGCAGGGTACGGCTACACCTTC.

The genes are TRBV24-1 and TRBJ1-2; 7 bases match TRBD1. The CDR3 is 15 residues long. Germline assignment: CDR1 KGHDR and CDR2 SFDVKD. The trim removed 6 bases at V and 3 bases at J, leaving 9 bases unmatched. The CDR3 is CATSHSTGLDYGYTF. The DNA for the CDR3 is TGTGCCACCAGTCACTCGACAGGGTTGGACTATGGCTACACCTTC.

V usage is TRBV24-1 and J usage is TRBJ2-3; TRBD1 matches at 8 bases. Losses at the gene ends were 1 base for V and 5 bases for J; bases not matched to a gene: 10. The CDR3 consists of 17 residues. In germline, CDR1 is KGHDR, CDR2 SFDVKD. The CDR3 is CATSDFRAGGRGDTQYF. In DNA, the CDR3 is TGTGCCACCAGTGATTTTCGGGCAGGGGGCCGCGGAGATACGCAGTATTTT.

The chain joins TRBV5-6 to TRBJ2-7; 13 bases fit TRBD2. With 4 bases clipped from V and 0 bases from J, the junction kept 10 bases outside the gene matches. The CDR3 sequence is 18 residues long. Germline assignment: CDR1 SGHDT and CDR2 YYEEEE. CDR3 sequence: CASSRPGTSGVSSYEQYF. The DNA for the CDR3 is TGTGCCAGCAGCCGACCCGGGACTAGCGGGGTGAGCTCCTACGAGCAGTACTTC.

The chain uses TRBV6-5 and TRBJ1-1; maybe TRBD1 (6 bases). This CDR3 is 15 amino acids long. Germline CDR1 and CDR2: MNHEY and SVGAGI. Deletions cut 0 bases from V and 10 bases from J, with 18 bases between. CDR3 nucleotide sequence: TGTGCCAGCAGTTACTCGACGTCAGGGGCAATGGGAGCTTTCTTT. Amino acids: CASSYSTSGAMGAFF.

The chain couples TRBV9 to TRBJ1-2, with TRBD1 identical over 7 bases. From germline, CDR1 is SGDLS and CDR2 YYNGEE. After removal of 4 bases from V and 7 bases from J, the junction contained 7 bases not matched to a gene. The CDR3 spans 13 residues. Written as DNA, the CDR3 is TGTGCCAGCAGCCCCCCCGGACAGGTTGGCTACACCTTC. Its protein product is CASSPPGQVGYTF.

The V gene is TRBV6-6, the J gene TRBJ2-2; 7 bases map to TRBD2. Unmatched junction bases numbered 8, after V lost 5 bases and J lost 2 bases. The germline gives CDR1 MNHNY, CDR2 SVGAGI (reference sequence). The CDR3 contains 16 residues. The CDR3: CASSKTSVVNTGELFF. As DNA, the CDR3 is TGTGCCAGCAGTAAAACTAGCGTCGTTAACACCGGGGAGCTGTTTTTT.

This clone was seen a few times. The rearrangement joins TRBV11-2 to TRBJ2-7, with TRBD1 matching over 7 bases. The CDR3 loop spans 12 amino acids. Looked up from germline, CDR1 is SGHAT and CDR2 is FQNNGV. The CDR3 spells CASSLDGDRPTV. In DNA, the CDR3 is TGTGCCAGCAGCTTAGACGGGGACAGACCAACCGTC.

V is TRBV28 and J is TRBJ1-5; 7 bases agree with TRBD1. Germline CDR1 reads MDHEN; CDR2 reads SYDVKM. The length of the CDR3 is 15 residues. Trimming at V came to 4 bases and at J to 7 bases, leaving 10 bases not matched to a gene. The chain's CDR3 is CASSSTGLQNQPQHF. The CDR3 DNA follows: TGTGCCAGCAGTTCGACAGGGTTGCAAAACCAGCCCCAGCATTTT.

The genes are TRBV14 and TRBJ1-1; TRBD1 matches at 11 bases. V was pared by 3 bases and J by 11 bases, with 5 bases of the junction left unmatched. The CDR3 length is 13 residues. Germline V CDR1 and CDR2: SGHDN, FVKESK. In nucleotides, the CDR3 is TGTGCCAGCAGCCAGGCCGGGACAGGGGGGGCTTTCTTT. Protein sequence: CASSQAGTGGAFF.

The chain carries TRBV20-1 and TRBJ2-2; D unclear. The germline CDR1 and CDR2 sequences are DFQATT and SNEGSKA (reference sequence). CDR3 length: 15 residues. The V end was cut by 3 bases, the J end by 0 bases, with 11 bases between. CDR3 sequence: CSASLGNANTGELFF. CDR3 DNA: TGCAGTGCTAGTTTGGGCAACGCGAACACCGGGGAGCTGTTTTTT.

The chain has TRBV27 and TRBJ2-1; D is unclear. V shed 7 bases and J shed 4 bases, with 5 bases lying between them. The CDR3 extends over 11 amino acids. CDR1 and CDR2 (germline): MNHEY, SMNVEV (reference sequence). DNA for the CDR3: TGTGCCAGCACTTCTTACAATGAGCAGTTCTTC. It codes for CASTSYNEQFF.

The chain has TRBV5-1 and TRBJ1-1; D is ambiguous. Germline V lookup: CDR1 SGHRS, CDR2 YFSETQ. The CDR3 spans 14 residues. V was trimmed by 4 bases and J by 7 bases, leaving 17 bases between them. CDR3 DNA sequence: TGCGCCAGCAGCCTACAACCGGGTTCACGTGAAGCTTTCTTT. Translated: CASSLQPGSREAFF.

This chain links TRBV7-6 with TRBJ2-3, with TRBD2 identical over 8 bases. The CDR3 loop spans 17 amino acids. Germline V gives CDR1 SGHVS, CDR2 FNYEAQ. J gave up 3 bases and V 5 bases, and 13 bases lay outside the gene matches. The CDR3: CASSAKTGGVKTDTQYF. In DNA form, the CDR3 reads TGTGCCAGCAGCGCAAAGACCGGGGGGGTCAAAACAGATACGCAGTATTTT.

J is TRBJ2-1 and V is TRBV24-1; 7 nucleotides align to TRBD2. CDR3 size: 13 residues. The germline V gene has CDR1 KGHDR and CDR2 SFDVKD. The J segment lost 8 bases and the V segment lost 6 bases, leaving 6 bases of the junction unmatched. CDR3 sequence reads: CATSPSGGDEQFF. CDR3 coding DNA: TGTGCCACCAGTCCTAGCGGAGGGGATGAGCAGTTCTTC.

The chain carries TRBV19 and TRBJ1-6; D ambiguous. Germline CDR1 reads LNHDA; CDR2 reads SQIVND (reference sequence). CDR3 length equals 15 residues. Deletions cut 7 bases from V and 7 bases from J, with 17 bases between. The CDR3 loop is CASKTSPQKNSPLHF. The CDR3 region has the DNA TGTGCCAGTAAAACTAGTCCCCAGAAAAATTCACCCCTCCACTTT.

This chain uses TRBV7-8 with TRBJ2-1; D is undetermined. Germline CDR1 SGHVS, CDR2 FQNEAQ. V lost 0 bases to trimming and J lost 7 bases, with 7 bases between them. This CDR3 has 13 residues. This CDR3 is CASSLATVNEQFF. The CDR3 DNA sequence: TGTGCCAGCAGCTTAGCAACGGTGAATGAGCAGTTCTTC.

This clone was seen once. The chain is built from TRBV9 and TRBJ2-3; TRBD1 aligns across 12 bases. V was pared by 4 bases and J by 8 bases, with 8 bases of the junction left unmatched. CDR1 and CDR2 (germline): SGDLS, YYNGEE. The CDR3 loop spans 15 amino acids. CDR3 sequence reads: CASSPPGQGAVTQYF. The CDR3 DNA reads TGTGCCAGCAGCCCCCCGGGACAGGGGGCGGTTACGCAGTATTTT. Supplemented by reference TRBV9 and TRBJ2-3, the full variable domain reads DSGVTQTPKHLITATGQRVTLRCSPRSGDLSVYWYQQSLDQGLQFLIQYYNGEERAKGNILERFSAQQFPDLHSELNLSSLELGDSALYFCASSPPGQGAVTQYFGPGTRLTVL.

This chain joins TRBV27 and TRBJ2-6; D ambiguous. The germline V gene encodes CDR1 MNHEY and CDR2 SMNVEV (reference sequence). V was cut by 0 bases and J by 1 base, with 13 bases left in between. CDR3 size: 18 residues. The CDR3 loop is CASSLSFRIYSGANVLTF. CDR3 DNA sequence: TGTGCCAGCAGTTTATCTTTCAGGATTTATTCTGGGGCCAACGTCCTGACTTTC.

The chain has TRBV6-5 and TRBJ2-1, with 9 bases fitting TRBD1. This CDR3 is 13 amino acids long. Germline lookup yields CDR1 MNHEY and CDR2 SVGAGI. Unmatched junction bases numbered 5, after V lost 5 bases and J lost 9 bases. CDR3 residues: CASSPGTGREQFF. The CDR3 nucleotides read TGTGCCAGCAGTCCCGGGACAGGGCGTGAGCAGTTCTTC.